These 25 T cell receptor beta chains came from one sample sequenced in a study of shared clonotypes between healthy human individuals. TCRdb keeps only in-frame clones here, not all; method: immunoSEQ multiplex PCR. Of around 2.5 million clones listed, roughly 93% were seen once; the top ten hold roughly 0.39%. The sequencing sample was made of naive CD4+ T cells from PBMCs. The subset denotes: CD45RA+ positively selected. These receptors were taken from a man between 18 and 29 years old in good health. Some clones in this sample may be carry-over from other donors' samples.

V usage is TRBV19 and J usage is TRBJ2-7, with 9 bases identical to TRBD2. With 4 bases clipped from V and 7 bases from J, the junction kept 14 bases outside the gene matches. From germline, CDR1 is LNHDA and CDR2 SQIVND (reference sequence). The CDR3 loop spans 16 amino acids. CDR3 loop: CASSTGSAGGPREQYF. CDR3 DNA: TGTGCCAGTAGTACGGGGTCGGCGGGAGGGCCTCGGGAGCAGTACTTC.

V and J are TRBV6-1 and TRBJ2-3, with 10 bases matching TRBD2. J was trimmed by 7 bases and V by 2 bases; bases with no gene match: 6. CDR3 length: 15 residues. Germline CDR1 MNHNS, CDR2 SASEGT. The CDR3 protein is CASSEYPSGSNTQYF. In nucleotides, the CDR3 is TGTGCCAGCAGTGAATACCCTAGCGGGAGCAATACGCAGTATTTT.

About this clone: The identical CDR3 is also encoded by other nucleotide sequences in the sample. The rearrangement links TRBV5-1 to TRBJ1-1; D gene unclear. Germline V gene sequence: CDR1 SGHRS, CDR2 YFSETQ. The CDR3 loop spans 14 amino acids. V lost 0 bases and J lost 1, with 7 bases in between. In DNA, the CDR3 is TGCGCCAGCAGCTTGGAGTCAGCGAACACTGAAGCTTTCTTT. Its translation: CASSLESANTEAFF.

The chain carries TRBV9 and TRBJ1-2; no clear D. The germline V and J ends were trimmed by 6 bases and 6 bases, with 12 bases remaining between them. Germline lookup yields CDR1 SGDLS and CDR2 YYNGEE. The CDR3 has 12 residues. The CDR3 reads CASTYYQDGYTF. Written as DNA, the CDR3 is TGTGCCAGCACATATTATCAGGATGGCTACACCTTC.

Details on this clone: Distinct nucleotide sequences in the sample also encode this CDR3. The chain recombines TRBV28 with TRBJ2-5; D unclear. The CDR3 consists of 13 residues. V was shortened by 7 bases and J by 2 bases, with 11 bases between the two germline ends. Germline V CDR1 and CDR2: MDHEN, SYDVKM. CDR3 region: CASIRAGQETQYF. The CDR3 DNA is TGTGCCAGCATCCGGGCAGGACAAGAGACCCAGTACTTC.

This clone was counted between two and nine times. The rearrangement uses TRBV7-9 and TRBJ1-4, with TRBD1 as a possible D gene (5 bases). Germline loops: CDR1 SEHNR, CDR2 FQNEAQ (reference sequence). V lost 5 bases and J 13 bases, leaving 14 bases between the germline ends. The CDR3 totals 12 residues. CDR3 DNA sequence: TGTGCCAGCAGCAACCCCGGGGCGCCACTGTTTTTT. Protein sequence: CASSNPGAPLFF.

V usage is TRBV27 and J usage is TRBJ2-2; TRBD1 agrees at 7 bases. Looked up from germline, CDR1 is MNHEY and CDR2 is SMNVEV (reference sequence). V shed 4 bases, J shed 0 bases, and the junction held 8 bases outside the gene matches. The CDR3 length is 17 residues. The CDR3 region has the DNA TGTGCCAGCAGTTCCTACAGGGGAGCCACGAACACCGGGGAGCTGTTTTTT. Residues: CASSSYRGATNTGELFF.

The chain links TRBV6-4 to TRBJ1-5; tentative D call: TRBD1 (6 bases). CDR1 is MRHNA, CDR2 SNTAGT, per germline. Trimming cost V 5 bases and J 0 bases, with 11 bases left between them. The CDR3 runs to 15 residues. CDR3 amino acids: CASSFRDISNQPQHF. DNA for the CDR3: TGTGCCAGCAGTTTTCGGGACATTAGCAATCAGCCCCAGCATTTT.

V is TRBV7-3 and J is TRBJ2-5; 9 nucleotides line up with TRBD1. The CDR3 has 16 amino acids. V was pared by 5 bases and J by 5 bases, with 12 bases of the junction left unmatched. Germline V CDR1 and CDR2: SGHTA, FQGTGA. The CDR3 nucleotides are TGTGCCAGCAGCAGAATACCGGGACAGGGCGGTGAGACCCAGTACTTC. It specifies CASSRIPGQGGETQYF.

The V call is TRBV5-1, the J call TRBJ1-1; D is possibly TRBD1 (6 bases). CDR3 size: 14 residues. V was clipped by 2 bases and J by 4 bases, with 12 bases between them. CDR1 SGHRS and CDR2 YFSETQ come from the germline V gene. The CDR3 nucleotides read TGCGCCAGCAGCTTTGGACAGTCCAGCACTGAAGCTTTCTTT. Protein product: CASSFGQSSTEAFF.

V gene TRBV18 combines with J gene TRBJ2-2, with TRBD1 matching over 7 bases. The length of the CDR3 is 14 residues. CDR1 is KGHSH and CDR2 is LQKENI in the germline V gene. V lost 8 bases to trimming and J lost 6 bases; unmatched junction nucleotides: 9. CDR3 sequence reads: CASTRGQAAGELFF. CDR3 DNA: TGTGCCAGCACCAGAGGACAGGCGGCCGGGGAGCTGTTTTTT.

The V and J genes are TRBV7-2 and TRBJ2-7, with TRBD1 as a possible D gene (5 bases). The CDR3 covers 12 residues. V dropped 5 bases and J dropped 4 bases, with 9 bases sitting between them. The germline V gene encodes CDR1 SGHTA and CDR2 FQGNSA. The CDR3 bases are TGTGCCAGCAGCCCAGGGTTATACGAGCAGTACTTC. Translation gives CASSPGLYEQYF.

This clone was observed a single time. The V gene is TRBV4-1, the J gene TRBJ2-7; 7 positions agree with TRBD2. Germline loops: CDR1 MGHRA, CDR2 YSYEKL. This CDR3 has 15 amino acids. With V trimmed by 4 bases and J by 2 bases, 8 bases remained unmatched. The CDR3: CASSPTSHATYEQYF. The CDR3 DNA reads as TGCGCCAGCAGCCCGACTAGCCATGCCACCTACGAGCAGTACTTC.

J is TRBJ1-1 and V is TRBV27, with TRBD1 identical over 9 bases. Germline values: CDR1 MNHEY, CDR2 SMNVEV (reference sequence). The CDR3 is made up of 14 amino acids. Trimming removed 7 bases from V and 5 bases from J; junction bases left unmatched: 8. The CDR3 loop is CASTADRGGTEAFF. The CDR3 region has the DNA TGTGCCAGCACCGCGGACAGGGGCGGGACTGAAGCTTTCTTT.

Regarding this clone: In the same sample, other DNA sequences code for this CDR3. This chain links TRBV7-9 with TRBJ1-1; a weak D match, TRBD1 (5 bases). With 1 base removed from V and 6 bases from J, the gap between germline ends came to 6 bases. The V gene's germline CDR1 is SEHNR and CDR2 FQNEAQ (reference sequence). This CDR3 spans 12 amino acids. The CDR3: CASSLVGAEAFF. For the CDR3, the DNA is TGTGCCAGCAGCTTAGTGGGGGCTGAAGCTTTCTTT.

The genes are TRBV7-9 and TRBJ1-1, with 8 positions matching TRBD1. CDR3 size: 14 residues. Germline CDR1 and CDR2: SEHNR and FQNEAQ (reference sequence). The ends lost 4 bases at V and 4 bases at J; junction bases unmatched: 5. The CDR3 nucleotides are TGTGCCAGCAGCTCGCCGGACAGGGCCACTGAAGCTTTCTTT. This gives the protein CASSSPDRATEAFF. The whole variable domain, filled in from reference TRBV7-9 and TRBJ1-1, reads DTGVSQNPRHKITKRGQNVTFRCDPISEHNRLYWYRQTLGQGPEFLTYFQNEAQLEKSRLLSDRFSAERPKGSFSTLEIQRTEQGDSAMYLCASSSPDRATEAFFGQGTRLTVV.

About this clone itself: The identical CDR3 is also encoded by other nucleotide sequences in the sample. The rearrangement links TRBV7-3 to TRBJ1-5; D unclear. Per the germline V gene, CDR1 is SGHTA and CDR2 is FQGTGA. The CDR3 loop spans 13 amino acids. V lost 5 bases and J lost 3, with 8 bases in between. CDR3 loop: CASSLQANQPQHF. The CDR3 DNA reads as TGTGCCAGCAGCCTGCAGGCCAATCAGCCCCAGCATTTT.

The chain is built from TRBV4-1 and TRBJ1-5, with 7 bases that match TRBD1. CDR1 is MGHRA, CDR2 YSYEKL, per germline. The CDR3 length is 18 residues. V was pared by 4 bases and J by 1 base, with 13 bases of the junction left unmatched. The CDR3 DNA is TGCGCCAGCAGCCCCAAACGACAGGGTTACGGGAGCAATCAGCCCCAGCATTTT. It specifies CASSPKRQGYGSNQPQHF.

This chain links TRBV5-4 with TRBJ2-7; D is unclear. From germline, CDR1 is SGHNT and CDR2 YYREEE (reference sequence). Between the trimmed V and J ends, which lost 3 bases and 0 bases, there was a span of 13 bases. The CDR3 is 15 amino acids. In nucleotides, the CDR3 is TGTGCCAGCAGCTCGACAAAGGGCAGCTCCTACGAGCAGTACTTC. Its translation is CASSSTKGSSYEQYF.

The V gene is TRBV28, the J gene TRBJ2-7; tentative D call: TRBD1 (6 bases). This CDR3 contains 13 residues. The germline V gene encodes CDR1 MDHEN and CDR2 SYDVKM. V shed 4 bases and J shed 4 bases, with 11 bases lying between them. CDR3 residues: CASSSGHLYEQYF. In DNA, the CDR3 is TGTGCCAGCAGTTCGGGACACCTTTACGAGCAGTACTTC. The full variable domain, in which reference TRBV28 and TRBJ2-7 provide the parts outside the CDR3, is DVKVTQSSRYLVKRTGEKVFLECVQDMDHENMFWYRQDPGLGLRLIYFSYDVKMKEKGDIPEGYSVSREKKERFSLILESASTNQTSMYLCASSSGHLYEQYFGPGTRLTVT.

The chain links TRBV5-1 to TRBJ2-7, with D possibly being TRBD1 (6 bases). Germline V CDR1 and CDR2: SGHRS, YFSETQ. Trimming removed 8 bases from V and 0 bases from J, with 15 bases in between. The CDR3 has 14 amino acids. The CDR3 loop reads CASTQGSSSYEQYF. The CDR3 DNA follows: TGCGCCAGTACCCAGGGGTCGAGCTCCTACGAGCAGTACTTC.

This chain uses TRBV15 with TRBJ2-1; D is undetermined. The CDR3 is 16 residues long. V was pared by 5 bases and J by 1 base, with 15 bases between. The germline V gene has CDR1 LNHNV and CDR2 YYDKDF (reference sequence). CDR3 bases: TGTGCCACCAGCGTAGCCCGGGCTCGGTCCTACAATGAGCAGTTCTTC. Amino acids: CATSVARARSYNEQFF.

This chain links TRBV5-6 with TRBJ2-2, with D perhaps matching TRBD2 (6 bases). The CDR3 is 17 amino acids. CDR1 and CDR2 from the germline V gene are SGHDT and YYEEEE. V was clipped by 5 bases and J by 6 bases, with 23 bases between them. The CDR3 here is CASSPVGLAFMSGELFF. The CDR3 coding sequence is TGTGCCAGCAGTCCCGTTGGTCTAGCGTTTATGTCCGGGGAGCTGTTTTTT. Drawing the rest from reference TRBV5-6 and TRBJ2-2, the complete variable domain is DAGVTQSPTHLIKTRGQQVTLRCSPKSGHDTVSWYQQALGQGPQFIFQYYEEEERQRGNFPDRFSGHQFPNYSSELNVNALLLGDSALYLCASSPVGLAFMSGELFFGEGSRLTVL.

Notes on this clone: The same CDR3 is also encoded by other DNA sequences in this sample. The genes are TRBV27 and TRBJ1-5; D gene uncertain. V was pared by 2 bases and J by 4 bases, with 9 bases between. Germline V gene sequence: CDR1 MNHEY, CDR2 SMNVEV (reference sequence). The CDR3 sequence is 14 residues long. The CDR3 DNA sequence: TGTGCCAGCAGTTTAGGAGGCGGGAATCAGCCCCAGCATTTT. Protein sequence: CASSLGGGNQPQHF.

The CDR3 protein is CASSWTLGDEQFF. CDR3 nucleotide sequence: TGTGCCAGCAGCTGGACCCTAGGCGATGAGCAGTTCTTC. The chain employs TRBV6-5 and TRBJ2-1; no reliable D call. CDR1 MNHEY and CDR2 SVGAGI come from the germline V gene. The ends were cut back, 6 bases at V and 8 bases at J, with 14 bases in the middle. The CDR3 is made up of 13 amino acids.